This T cell receptor (beta chain) was identified in a study of blood T cell repertoires in COVID-19. Study-level background: The United States, Italy and Spain provided the acute and convalescent COVID-19 samples.

This CDR3 is built from 12 residues. V lost 3 bases, J lost 2 bases, and 3 bases lay in between. Germline values: CDR1 LNHNV, CDR2 YYDKDF (reference sequence). Sequencing was performed with immunoSEQ multiplex PCR; in TCRdb, only in-frame clones are kept and a portion is missing. The table shows roughly 200,000 clones, with over 80% occurring only once. This clonotype was obtained from a woman in her thirties or forties with COVID-19, enrolled during active disease. The rearrangement joins TRBV15 to TRBJ2-3, with D hard to call. Sequenced sample: peripheral blood. CDR3 coding DNA: TGTGCCACCAGCAGGTACACAGATACGCAGTATTTT. Amino acid sequence: CATSRYTDTQYF.